This TCR beta chain was found in a study of control samples from healthy donors and cancer patients. Measured with immunoSEQ multiplex PCR; TCRdb has only the in-frame clones, and not every one. The sample has 120,000 or so clones, more than 75% seen once. V lost 6 bases to trimming and J lost 0 bases, with 21 bases between them. The germline gives CDR1 WSHSY, CDR2 SAAADI. The CDR3 sequence is 17 residues long. This clone turned up a few times. The rearrangement links TRBV10-2 to TRBJ2-7, with a tentative D call TRBD1 (6 bases). This TCR was recovered from a man aged 55 to 69 in good health. Material: blood. CDR3 coding DNA: TGCGCCAGCAGAAGTAAAGTAGGCAGGGGCGACTCCTACGAGCAGTACTTC. Translation gives CASRSKVGRGDSYEQYF.